These 20 T cell receptor beta chains originate from one sample sequenced in a study of blood T cell repertoires in COVID-19. TCRdb keeps only in-frame clones here, not all; method: immunoSEQ multiplex PCR. The sample holds around 42,000 clones, around 83% seen once. Source material: peripheral blood. The receptors originated from an older man with acute or convalescent COVID-19.

V usage is TRBV19 and J usage is TRBJ1-2; D ambiguous. The CDR3 spans 14 residues. Trimming removed 0 bases from V and 4 bases from J, with 9 bases in between. Germline assignment: CDR1 LNHDA and CDR2 SQIVND (reference sequence). In nucleotides, the CDR3 is TGTGCCAGTAGTATAGATAGGAACAGCTATGGCTACACCTTC. Translation gives CASSIDRNSYGYTF.

This chain links TRBV7-6 with TRBJ2-2; TRBD1 agrees at 7 bases. V lost 5 bases and J lost 4; bases outside the gene matches: 13. The CDR3 covers 17 residues. Germline V gives CDR1 SGHVS, CDR2 FNYEAQ. The chain's CDR3 is CASSDSPGQSITGELFF. CDR3 nucleotide sequence: TGTGCCAGCAGCGATAGTCCGGGACAGAGCATCACCGGGGAGCTGTTTTTT.

The chain is built from TRBV11-2 and TRBJ2-3; TRBD1 agrees at 7 bases. After removal of 5 bases from V and 1 base from J, the junction contained 3 bases not matched to a gene. Germline lookup yields CDR1 SGHAT and CDR2 FQNNGV. This CDR3 is built from 14 residues. The CDR3 is CASSADRGTDTQYF. Written as DNA, the CDR3 is TGTGCCAGCAGCGCTGACAGGGGCACAGATACGCAGTATTTT.

Here the CDR3 DNA reads TGTGCCAGCAGCTTAGCCGGCGGGGGGGCCCAAGGTGAGCAGTTCTTC. This translates into CASSLAGGGAQGEQFF. The chain joins TRBV7-6 to TRBJ2-1; 9 bases are shared with TRBD2. The CDR3 has 16 amino acids. CDR1 and CDR2 (germline): SGHVS, FNYEAQ. J lost 9 bases, V lost 0 bases, and 9 bases had no gene match. Filled out from reference TRBV7-6 and TRBJ2-1, the complete variable domain reads GAGVSQSPRYKVTKRGQDVALRCDPISGHVSLYWYRQALGQGPEFLTYFNYEAQQDKSGLPNDRFSAERPEGSISTLTIQRTEQRDSAMYRCASSLAGGGAQGEQFFGPGTRLTVL.

The J gene is TRBJ2-5, the V gene TRBV19; tentatively, D is TRBD1 (5 bases). CDR3 length equals 15 residues. Germline V gives CDR1 LNHDA, CDR2 SQIVND (reference sequence). The V and J ends lost 5 bases and 5 bases respectively, with 18 bases between them. In nucleotides, the CDR3 is TGTGCCAGTAGTCCTAGTGCAGGGTCTGGGGAGACCCAGTACTTC. Translation gives CASSPSAGSGETQYF.

The chain combines TRBV4-2 with TRBJ2-5; D is unclear. Trimming shortened V by 3 bases and J by 5 bases, and 10 bases separated the two germline ends. Looked up from germline, CDR1 is LGHNA and CDR2 is YNFKEQ. The CDR3 covers 13 residues. DNA for the CDR3: TGTGCCAGCAGCCAGGCAGGTTACGAGACCCAGTACTTC. Translated, it gives CASSQAGYETQYF.

CDR3 sequence reads: CACDSLYTIYF. The DNA for the CDR3 is TGTGCCTGTGACAGTTTATACACCATATATTTT. The chain is built from TRBV30 and TRBJ1-3; TRBD1 is a possible D gene (5 bases). The CDR3 sequence is 11 residues long. CDR1 is GTSNPN, CDR2 SVGIG, per germline (reference sequence). Trimming stripped 6 bases from V and 8 bases from J, with 11 bases between.

The rearrangement uses TRBV7-6 and TRBJ1-1; 8 bases map to TRBD1. The CDR3 is made up of 13 amino acids. V dropped 5 bases and J dropped 5; count of bases not matched to a gene: 4. CDR1 and CDR2 (germline): SGHVS, FNYEAQ. As DNA, the CDR3 is TGTGCCAGCAGCCGAACAGGGGGGACTGAAGCTTTCTTT. Protein: CASSRTGGTEAFF.

This clone turned up a few times. The chain couples TRBV3-1 (or the pseudogene TRBV3-2) to TRBJ1-1; 7 bases fit TRBD1. The CDR3 loop spans 16 amino acids. V shed 0 bases and J 3 bases; nucleotides not matched to a gene: 7. CDR1 and CDR2 from the germline V gene are LGHDT and YNNKEL (reference sequence). The CDR3 bases are TGTGCCAGCAGCCAAGAGCGACAGGGTGGGGACACTGAAGCTTTCTTT. This gives the protein CASSQERQGGDTEAFF.

This clone was seen a handful of times. The chain uses TRBV5-1 and TRBJ1-3; D uncertain. The V and J ends lost 0 bases and 0 bases respectively, with 7 bases between them. The CDR3 contains 15 residues. From germline, CDR1 is SGHRS and CDR2 YFSETQ. CDR3 amino acids: CASSLALNSGNTIYF. The CDR3 DNA follows: TGCGCCAGCAGCTTGGCGCTAAACTCTGGAAACACCATATATTTT.

This clone occurred once. The chain carries TRBV7-3 and TRBJ2-3, with D maybe TRBD2 (5 bases). The CDR3 length is 17 residues. Between the trimmed V and J ends, which lost 6 bases and 5 bases, there was a span of 24 bases. The germline V gene encodes CDR1 SGHTA and CDR2 FQGTGA. The chain's CDR3 is CASSHPSGDSSEDTQYF. Written as DNA, the CDR3 is TGTGCCAGCAGTCACCCCTCCGGGGATAGCAGTGAAGATACGCAGTATTTT.

The CDR3 protein is CASSLGTGGNYGYTF. DNA for the CDR3: TGTGCCAGCAGCCTAGGGACAGGAGGGAACTATGGCTACACCTTC. The chain employs TRBV7-9 and TRBJ1-2, with TRBD1 matching 8 bases. Germline values: CDR1 SEHNR, CDR2 FQNEAQ (reference sequence). V lost 5 bases and J lost 2; bases outside the gene matches: 7. The CDR3 length is 15 residues.

V usage is TRBV5-1 and J usage is TRBJ2-7, with 8 positions matching TRBD2. V lost 1 base, J lost 3 bases, and 0 bases stayed unmatched. CDR1 is SGHRS and CDR2 is YFSETQ in the germline V gene. The CDR3 has 13 residues. This CDR3 is CASSLRGGYEQYF. CDR3 nucleotide sequence: TGCGCCAGCAGCTTGCGGGGGGGCTACGAGCAGTACTTC.

The rearrangement joins TRBV9 to TRBJ2-5; a possible D gene is TRBD2 (5 bases). This CDR3 comprises 14 residues. The germline CDR1 and CDR2 sequences are SGDLS and YYNGEE. Trimming shortened V by 4 bases and J by 4 bases, and 14 bases separated the two germline ends. For the CDR3, the DNA is TGTGCCAGCAGCACCGGCCTCCGGGGAGAGACCCAGTACTTC. Amino acids: CASSTGLRGETQYF. Full variable domain (rest looked up from reference TRBV9 and TRBJ2-5): DSGVTQTPKHLITATGQRVTLRCSPRSGDLSVYWYQQSLDQGLQFLIQYYNGEERAKGNILERFSAQQFPDLHSELNLSSLELGDSALYFCASSTGLRGETQYFGPGTRLLVL.

The chain carries TRBV19 and TRBJ1-2; 8 positions agree with TRBD1. Unmatched junction bases numbered 2, after V lost 10 bases and J lost 4 bases. CDR3 length: 11 residues. Germline V gene data show CDR1 as LNHDA and CDR2 as SQIVND (reference sequence). The CDR3 sequence: CATGQGYGYTF. The CDR3 bases are TGTGCCACCGGACAGGGCTATGGCTACACCTTC.

V and J are TRBV18 and TRBJ2-7, with D perhaps matching TRBD2 (5 bases). In germline, CDR1 is KGHSH, CDR2 LQKENI. CDR3 length: 13 amino acids. Deletions cut 5 bases from V and 3 bases from J, with 11 bases between. CDR3 bases: TGTGCCAGCTCAGGAGGCCGTCTCTACGAGCAGTACTTC. It is translated as CASSGGRLYEQYF.

This clone appeared a single time. CDR3 in DNA: TGTGCCAGTAGTATAGAGCCAGTAAGTCAGCCCCAGCATTTT. It yields the protein CASSIEPVSQPQHF. This chain links TRBV19 with TRBJ1-5; D is uncertain. This CDR3 is built from 14 residues. Germline CDR1 LNHDA, CDR2 SQIVND (reference sequence). V was cut by 0 bases and J by 6 bases, with 9 bases left in between.

V gene TRBV30 combines with J gene TRBJ2-7; D possibly corresponds to TRBD1 (5 bases). V gave up 2 bases and J gave up 0 bases, with 8 bases separating them. CDR1 and CDR2 from the germline V gene are GTSNPN and SVGIG (reference sequence). The CDR3 consists of 13 residues. CDR3 sequence reads: CAWSSRASYEQYF. The CDR3 coding sequence is TGTGCCTGGAGTAGCAGGGCCTCCTACGAGCAGTACTTC.

This sequence joins TRBV19 and TRBJ2-2; 8 nucleotides agree with TRBD1. The germline gives CDR1 LNHDA, CDR2 SQIVND (reference sequence). The CDR3 consists of 15 residues. V was pared by 3 bases and J by 4 bases, with 4 bases of the junction left unmatched. This CDR3 is CASSIRGHRTGELFF. CDR3 DNA sequence: TGTGCCAGTAGTATCAGGGGGCATCGCACCGGGGAGCTGTTTTTT.

The chain has TRBV6-5 and TRBJ1-5; D gene ambiguous. With 10 bases removed from V and 9 bases from J, the gap between germline ends came to 19 bases. CDR3 length: 13 residues. Germline-derived CDR1 and CDR2 are MNHEY and SVGAGI. The CDR3 sequence: CATTRAAGTPQHF. In DNA form, the CDR3 reads TGTGCCACCACCCGGGCTGCGGGTACGCCCCAGCATTTT.